These T cell receptor beta chains were read from a single sample in a study of T cells in Graves' hyperthyroidism and ophthalmopathy. TCRdb re-derived calls from the multiplex PCR reads in MiXCR, one entry per CDR3 protein. Among over 350,000 distinct CDR3 sequences listed, roughly 14% were seen once. The source material was blood. Receptor source: a man aged 18 to 30 with Graves' ophthalmopathy. Each CDR3 is given with its conserved first and last residue. The order of the fields is D gene, J gene, clone size, V gene, CDR3 DNA, CDR3 protein. A D gene is named only where the DNA matches it firmly. A row's size may be missing; if present it is once, few, many or a size class.

D gene: -
J gene: TRBJ2-7
clone size: many
V gene: TRBV6-2/TRBV6-3
CDR3 DNA: TGTGCCAGCAATCGAGGGTGGATTGAGCAGTACTTC
CDR3 protein: CASNRGWIEQYF

D gene: -
J gene: TRBJ2-5
clone size: few
V gene: TRBV5-6
CDR3 DNA: TGTGCCAGCAGCTTGTTTTTGGGAGAGACCCAGTACTTC
CDR3 protein: CASSLFLGETQYF

D gene: TRBD1
J gene: TRBJ1-6
clone size: -
V gene: TRBV18
CDR3 DNA: TGTGCCAGCTCACCTCCCGGGACAGGGAACTATAATTCACCCCTCCACTTT
CDR3 protein: CASSPPGTGNYNSPLHF

D gene: -
J gene: TRBJ2-3
clone size: many
V gene: TRBV2
CDR3 DNA: TGTGCCAGCAGTATTAGCGCCCAAGGCACAGATACGCAGTATTTT
CDR3 protein: CASSISAQGTDTQYF

D gene: -
J gene: TRBJ2-7
clone size: many
V gene: TRBV19
CDR3 DNA: TGTGCCAGTAAGGAGTCGGGGGCTGCCTACGAGCAGTACTTC
CDR3 protein: CASKESGAAYEQYF

D gene: -
J gene: TRBJ1-2
clone size: many
V gene: TRBV12-3/TRBV12-4
CDR3 DNA: TGTGCCAGCAGTTGGCCACAGGGCCCCAACTATGGCTACACCTTC
CDR3 protein: CASSWPQGPNYGYTF

D gene: -
J gene: TRBJ2-7
clone size: few
V gene: TRBV6-1
CDR3 DNA: TGTGCCAGTCGACAGACAAACTACGAGCAGTACTTC
CDR3 protein: CASRQTNYEQYF

D gene: TRBD2
J gene: TRBJ2-5
clone size: many
V gene: TRBV10-3
CDR3 DNA: TGTGCCATCAGTAGGGGACTAGAGGGAGAGACCCAGTACTTC
CDR3 protein: CAISRGLEGETQYF

D gene: -
J gene: TRBJ1-4
clone size: -
V gene: TRBV7-9
CDR3 DNA: TGTGCCAGCAGCACGTGGGCCGGGATCTTTGAAAAACTGTTTTTT
CDR3 protein: CASSTWAGIFEKLFF

D gene: -
J gene: TRBJ2-1
clone size: many
V gene: TRBV5-1
CDR3 DNA: TGCGCCAGCAGCTGGGACATCACCTCCTACAATGAGCAGTTCTTC
CDR3 protein: CASSWDITSYNEQFF

D gene: TRBD2
J gene: TRBJ2-3
clone size: -
V gene: TRBV5-1
CDR3 DNA: TGCGCCAGCAGCTTCGGGCGGGAGAGACCAGATACGCAGTATTTT
CDR3 protein: CASSFGRERPDTQYF

D gene: TRBD1
J gene: TRBJ1-5
clone size: few
V gene: TRBV20-1
CDR3 DNA: TGCAGTGCTAGGGAACAGGGGGCGCATCGCAATCAGCCCCAGCATTTT
CDR3 protein: CSAREQGAHRNQPQHF

D gene: -
J gene: TRBJ2-7
clone size: -
V gene: TRBV19
CDR3 DNA: TGTGCCAGTAGTCTCGGGAGTTCCGAGCAGTACTTC
CDR3 protein: CASSLGSSEQYF

D gene: TRBD1
J gene: TRBJ1-5
clone size: many
V gene: TRBV7-9
CDR3 DNA: TGTGCCAGCGGACAGGGGCATCAGCCCCAGCATTTT
CDR3 protein: CASGQGHQPQHF

D gene: -
J gene: TRBJ2-2
clone size: many
V gene: TRBV11-3
CDR3 DNA: TGTGCCAGCAGCTTGAAGGGGGTAATCACCGGGGAGCTGTTTTTT
CDR3 protein: CASSLKGVITGELFF

D gene: -
J gene: TRBJ2-1
clone size: few
V gene: TRBV6-6
CDR3 DNA: TGTGCCCGCAGTTACTCAACCAGCAACTACAATGAGCAGTTCTTC
CDR3 protein: CARSYSTSNYNEQFF

D gene: -
J gene: TRBJ2-5
clone size: many
V gene: TRBV19
CDR3 DNA: TGTGCCAGTACCCACCGCAGTGTGGGTGAGACCCAGTACTTC
CDR3 protein: CASTHRSVGETQYF

D gene: -
J gene: TRBJ2-1
clone size: many
V gene: TRBV7-8
CDR3 DNA: TGTGCCAGCAGCTTAGGCGCCGATCCCAGCTCCTACAATGAGCAGTTCTTC
CDR3 protein: CASSLGADPSSYNEQFF

D gene: -
J gene: TRBJ2-1
clone size: many
V gene: TRBV3-1
CDR3 DNA: TGTGCCAGCAGCCAAGACCCGGTTGTAGCTGCAGGGGATGAGCAGTTCTTC
CDR3 protein: CASSQDPVVAAGDEQFF

D gene: -
J gene: TRBJ2-1
clone size: -
V gene: TRBV4-1
CDR3 DNA: TGCGCCAGCAGCCAAGGACCCCAGGGGGGCAATGAGCAGTTCTTC
CDR3 protein: CASSQGPQGGNEQFF

D gene: -
J gene: TRBJ2-2
clone size: many
V gene: TRBV11-2
CDR3 DNA: TGTGCCAGCAGCAACTATTGGGAGCTGTTTTTT
CDR3 protein: CASSNYWELFF

D gene: -
J gene: TRBJ2-7
clone size: -
V gene: TRBV4-1
CDR3 DNA: TGCGCCAGCAGCCAAGGAGTAACCTACGAGCAGTACTTC
CDR3 protein: CASSQGVTYEQYF

D gene: -
J gene: TRBJ2-1
clone size: -
V gene: TRBV10-3
CDR3 DNA: TGTGCCATCAAAGAGGGGGGGGCCTACAATGAGCAGTTCTTC
CDR3 protein: CAIKEGGAYNEQFF

D gene: -
J gene: TRBJ1-2
clone size: many
V gene: TRBV29-1
CDR3 DNA: TGCAGCGTTGGGGCATCCTATGGCTACACCTTC
CDR3 protein: CSVGASYGYTF

D gene: TRBD2
J gene: TRBJ2-3
clone size: few
V gene: TRBV6-1
CDR3 DNA: TGTGCCAGCAGTGAAGTGTTTAGCGGGAGCACAGATACGCAGTATTTT
CDR3 protein: CASSEVFSGSTDTQYF

D gene: -
J gene: TRBJ2-7
clone size: many
V gene: TRBV6-1
CDR3 DNA: TGTGCCAGCAGTCCCTCCTCGACTAGGGGCTACGAGCAGTACTTC
CDR3 protein: CASSPSSTRGYEQYF

D gene: -
J gene: TRBJ1-2
clone size: many
V gene: TRBV11-3
CDR3 DNA: TGTGCCAGCAGCCAACAGGGCTATGGCTACACCTTC
CDR3 protein: CASSQQGYGYTF

D gene: TRBD1
J gene: TRBJ1-4
clone size: many
V gene: TRBV2
CDR3 DNA: TGTGCCAGCATCAAGCCGGGGACAGGGGGTGAAAAACTGTTTTTT
CDR3 protein: CASIKPGTGGEKLFF

D gene: TRBD1
J gene: TRBJ2-2
clone size: many
V gene: TRBV11-2
CDR3 DNA: TGTGCCAGTGACAGGGGGTGGAACACCGGGGAGCTGTTTTTT
CDR3 protein: CASDRGWNTGELFF

D gene: TRBD1
J gene: TRBJ1-2
clone size: many
V gene: TRBV28
CDR3 DNA: TGTGCCAGCAGTCTTCCCCCGGGACAGGGGGGCTATGGCTACACCTTC
CDR3 protein: CASSLPPGQGGYGYTF

D gene: TRBD2
J gene: TRBJ2-5
clone size: few
V gene: TRBV4-2
CDR3 DNA: TGTGCCAGCAGCCTGGATGGGACTAGTTCAGAGACCCAGTACTTC
CDR3 protein: CASSLDGTSSETQYF

D gene: -
J gene: TRBJ2-7
clone size: many
V gene: TRBV11-3
CDR3 DNA: TGTGCCAGCAGCTTAGGGGACCCTAGCTCCTACGAGCAGTACTTC
CDR3 protein: CASSLGDPSSYEQYF

D gene: TRBD2
J gene: TRBJ2-1
clone size: -
V gene: TRBV6-2/TRBV6-3
CDR3 DNA: TGTGCCAGCAGCCGGTTGCGGGAGGACGGCTACAATGAGCAGTTCTTC
CDR3 protein: CASSRLREDGYNEQFF

D gene: TRBD1
J gene: TRBJ1-1
clone size: many
V gene: TRBV12-3/TRBV12-4
CDR3 DNA: TGTGCCAGCAGTTTATGGGACAGGAACACTGAAGCTTTCTTT
CDR3 protein: CASSLWDRNTEAFF

D gene: TRBD2
J gene: TRBJ2-5
clone size: many
V gene: TRBV24-1
CDR3 DNA: TGTGCCACCAGTGATTTGGGGTTAGCGGGAGTGGAGACCCAGTACTTC
CDR3 protein: CATSDLGLAGVETQYF

D gene: TRBD1
J gene: TRBJ2-1
clone size: few
V gene: TRBV3-1
CDR3 DNA: TGTGCCAGCAGCCGAGCAGGGGGCATCTATGAGCAGTTCTTC
CDR3 protein: CASSRAGGIYEQFF

D gene: TRBD1
J gene: TRBJ1-6
clone size: -
V gene: TRBV13
CDR3 DNA: TGTGCCAGCAGCCTCCGGGACAGCTACTACTCCTATAATTCACCCCTCCACTTT
CDR3 protein: CASSLRDSYYSYNSPLHF

D gene: -
J gene: TRBJ1-2
clone size: few
V gene: TRBV4-1
CDR3 DNA: TGCGCCAGCAGCCAAGTGTCCAGGGGATCGGATGGCTACACCTTC
CDR3 protein: CASSQVSRGSDGYTF

D gene: TRBD1
J gene: TRBJ1-1
clone size: many
V gene: TRBV5-1
CDR3 DNA: TGCGCCAGCAGCCCCTTGACAGGGATGAACACTGAAGCTTTCTTT
CDR3 protein: CASSPLTGMNTEAFF

D gene: -
J gene: TRBJ2-7
clone size: many
V gene: TRBV4-1
CDR3 DNA: TGCGCCAGCAGCCAAGTCGGACGCTACGAGCAGTACTTC
CDR3 protein: CASSQVGRYEQYF

D gene: TRBD2
J gene: TRBJ2-3
clone size: -
V gene: TRBV28
CDR3 DNA: TGTGCCAGCGCATCTAGCGGGACGCAGTATTTT
CDR3 protein: CASASSGTQYF

D gene: -
J gene: TRBJ2-7
clone size: many
V gene: TRBV6-1
CDR3 DNA: TGTGCCAGCAGTCCCCAGGGACTCTCGGCCGAGCAGTACTTC
CDR3 protein: CASSPQGLSAEQYF